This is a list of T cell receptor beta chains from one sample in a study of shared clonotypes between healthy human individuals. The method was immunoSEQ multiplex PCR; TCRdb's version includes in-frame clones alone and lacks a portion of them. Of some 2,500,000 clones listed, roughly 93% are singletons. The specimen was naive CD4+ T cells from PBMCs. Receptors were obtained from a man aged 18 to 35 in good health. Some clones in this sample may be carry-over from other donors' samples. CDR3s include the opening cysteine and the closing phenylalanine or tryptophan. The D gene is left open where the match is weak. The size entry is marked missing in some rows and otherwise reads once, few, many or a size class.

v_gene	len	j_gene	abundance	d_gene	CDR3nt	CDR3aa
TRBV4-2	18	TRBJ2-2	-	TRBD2	TGTGCCAGCAGCCAAGAGGGTATTGCGGGGGCGAACACCGGGGAGCTGTTTTTT	CASSQEGIAGANTGELFF
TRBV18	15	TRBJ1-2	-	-	TGTGCCAGCTCACCAAGCCCAGAGACTAACTATGGCTACACCTTC	CASSPSPETNYGYTF
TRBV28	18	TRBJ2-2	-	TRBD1	TGTGCCAGCAGAGAGGGGGGGACAGGGGTTATTTACACCGGGGAGCTGTTTTTT	CASREGGTGVIYTGELFF
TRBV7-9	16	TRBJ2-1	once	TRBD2	TGTGCCAGCAGCTTAGCTCCTAGCAGCGGGGACAATGAGCAGTTCTTC	CASSLAPSSGDNEQFF
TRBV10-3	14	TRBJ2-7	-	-	TGTGCCATCAAGGGGGGGGAGAGCTCCTACGAGCAGTACTTC	CAIKGGESSYEQYF
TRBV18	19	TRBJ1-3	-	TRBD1	TGTGCCAGCTCACCACCTAATGCCCGGGACAGGGGCTCCGGAAACACCATATATTTT	CASSPPNARDRGSGNTIYF
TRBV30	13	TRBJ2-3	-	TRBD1	TGTGCCGGGAACAGGGGACGCACAGATACGCAGTATTTT	CAGNRGRTDTQYF
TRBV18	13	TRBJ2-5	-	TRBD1	TGTGCCAGCTCACCGACAGGGGATGGGACCCAGTACTTC	CASSPTGDGTQYF
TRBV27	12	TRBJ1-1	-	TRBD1	TGTGCCAGCAGCCGGACAGGGTCTGAAGCTTTCTTT	CASSRTGSEAFF
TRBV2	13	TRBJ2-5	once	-	TGTGCCAGCACCAGTCTTGAAAAAGAGACCCAGTACTTC	CASTSLEKETQYF
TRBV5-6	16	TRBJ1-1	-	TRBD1	TGTGCCAGCAGCCCAGAATCCGGGACAGGGAGGACTGAAGCTTTCTTT	CASSPESGTGRTEAFF
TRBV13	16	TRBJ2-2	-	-	TGTGCCAGCAGCTTTCTCAGGGGTCGGGACACCGGGGAGCTGTTTTTT	CASSFLRGRDTGELFF
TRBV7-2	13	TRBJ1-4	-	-	TGTGCCAGCAGCTTAAGTGAGGGTTCAAAACTGTTTTTT	CASSLSEGSKLFF
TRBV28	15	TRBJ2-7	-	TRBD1	TGTGCCAGCAGTGGACGGGACAGGTCGTCCTACGAGCAGTACTTC	CASSGRDRSSYEQYF
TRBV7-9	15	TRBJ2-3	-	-	TGTGCCAGCAGCCAGCTGGCGGCCTCCACAGATACGCAGTATTTT	CASSQLAASTDTQYF
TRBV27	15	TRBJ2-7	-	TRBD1	TGTGCCAGCAGTAGAAAACCCGGACAGGGCTACGAGCAGTACTTC	CASSRKPGQGYEQYF
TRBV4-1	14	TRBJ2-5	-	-	TGCGCCAGCAGCCAGAACCAGGGGACGGAGACCCAGTACTTC	CASSQNQGTETQYF
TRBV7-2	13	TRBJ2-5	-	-	TGTGCCAGCAGCTTTCTCGGTAAAGAGACCCAGTACTTC	CASSFLGKETQYF
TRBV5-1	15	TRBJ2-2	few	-	TGCGCCAGCAGCTTGGGGGCAGCGAACACCGGGGAGCTGTTTTTT	CASSLGAANTGELFF
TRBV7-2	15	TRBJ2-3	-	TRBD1	TGTGCCAGCAGCTTGGACAGGGGGTTCACAGATACGCAGTATTTT	CASSLDRGFTDTQYF
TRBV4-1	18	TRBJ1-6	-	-	TGCGCCAGCAGCCAAGATCCCCTCGGGCCCGGGCAGGGGTCACCCCTCCACTTT	CASSQDPLGPGQGSPLHF
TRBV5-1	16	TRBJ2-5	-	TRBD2	TGCGCCAGCAGCCCCTTGGGACTAGCGGGAGAAGAGACCCAGTACTTC	CASSPLGLAGEETQYF
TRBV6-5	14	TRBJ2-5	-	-	TGTGCCAGCAGTTACCCGCCTAGTGAAGAGACCCAGTACTTC	CASSYPPSEETQYF
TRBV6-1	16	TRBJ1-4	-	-	TGTGCCAGCAGTGAGAGGTTCGGCAGGGAGTATGAAAAACTGTTTTTT	CASSERFGREYEKLFF
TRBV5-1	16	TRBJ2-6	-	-	TGCGCCAGCAGCTTGGCCGGGAGCTCTGGGGCCAACGTCCTGACTTTC	CASSLAGSSGANVLTF
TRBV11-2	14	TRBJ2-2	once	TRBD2	TGTGCCGGCAGCCGACAGCGGGACCCCGGGGAGCTGTTTTTT	CAGSRQRDPGELFF
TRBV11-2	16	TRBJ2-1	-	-	TGTGCCAGCAGCTTAGGTCTATGGAGCTCCTACAATGAGCAGTTCTTC	CASSLGLWSSYNEQFF
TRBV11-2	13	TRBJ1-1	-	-	TGTGCCAGCAGCCTGACGGAGAACACTGAAGCTTTCTTT	CASSLTENTEAFF
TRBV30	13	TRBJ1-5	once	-	TGTGCCTGGAGTAGACAGGCGGATCAGCCCCAGCATTTT	CAWSRQADQPQHF
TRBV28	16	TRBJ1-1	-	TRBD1	TGTGCCAGCAGGGGGGGGACAGGGGCCATGAACACTGAAGCTTTCTTT	CASRGGTGAMNTEAFF